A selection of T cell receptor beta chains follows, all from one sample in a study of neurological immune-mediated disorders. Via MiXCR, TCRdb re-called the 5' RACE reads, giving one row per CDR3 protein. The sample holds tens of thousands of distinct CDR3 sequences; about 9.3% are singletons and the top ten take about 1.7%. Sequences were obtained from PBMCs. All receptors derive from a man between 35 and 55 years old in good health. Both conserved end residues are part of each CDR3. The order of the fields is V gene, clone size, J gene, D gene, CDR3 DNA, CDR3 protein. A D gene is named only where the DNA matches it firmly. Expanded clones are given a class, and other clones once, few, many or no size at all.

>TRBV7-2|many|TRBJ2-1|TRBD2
TGTGCCAGCAGCTTAACGTGGGGCGGGGGGGCCGGTGAGCAGTTCTTC
CASSLTWGGGAGEQFF
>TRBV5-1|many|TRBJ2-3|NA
TGCGCCAGCAGCCGAGGACAGTATAGCACAGATACGCAGTATTTT
CASSRGQYSTDTQYF
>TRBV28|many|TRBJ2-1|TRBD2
TGTGCCAGCAGTATAGCGGGAGGTAATGAGCAGTTCTTC
CASSIAGGNEQFF
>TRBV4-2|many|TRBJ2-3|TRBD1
TGTGCCAGCAGCCCAAAGGGGGCCATCACAGATACGCAGTATTTT
CASSPKGAITDTQYF
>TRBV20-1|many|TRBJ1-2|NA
TGCAGTGCTAGTCTTTCTTCGGGGGGAACTCATGGCTACACCTTC
CSASLSSGGTHGYTF
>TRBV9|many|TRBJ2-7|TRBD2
TGTGCCAGCAGCGCAGAGACCGGGACTAACTACGAGCAGTACTTC
CASSAETGTNYEQYF
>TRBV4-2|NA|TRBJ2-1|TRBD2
TGTGCCAGCAGCCAGCCCGGGACTACCTCGATCGATGAGCAGTTCTTC
CASSQPGTTSIDEQFF
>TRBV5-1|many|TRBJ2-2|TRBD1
TGCGCCAGCCAGGGACAGGAGTTAACCGGGGAGCTGTTTTTT
CASQGQELTGELFF
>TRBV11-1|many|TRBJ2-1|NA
TGTGCCAGCAGCTTAGTGGGGGTCGGGTCCTACAATGAGCAGTTCTTC
CASSLVGVGSYNEQFF
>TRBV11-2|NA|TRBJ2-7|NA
TGTGCCAGCAGCTTAGCCCCCAGCGACGCCTACGAGCAGTACTTC
CASSLAPSDAYEQYF
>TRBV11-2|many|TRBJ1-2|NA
TGTGCCAGCAGCTTGACGACAGGATATGGCTACACCTTC
CASSLTTGYGYTF
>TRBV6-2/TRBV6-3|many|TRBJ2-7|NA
TGTGCCAGCATTCTAGCAGGCGGACCCTCCTACGAGCAGTACTTC
CASILAGGPSYEQYF
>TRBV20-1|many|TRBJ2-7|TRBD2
TGCAGTGCTAGGGGAGGGTCCAGGGTCTACGAGCAGTACTTC
CSARGGSRVYEQYF
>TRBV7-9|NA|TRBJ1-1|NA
TGTGCCAGCTTCATTATTCGTATGAACACTGAAGCTTTCTTT
CASFIIRMNTEAFF
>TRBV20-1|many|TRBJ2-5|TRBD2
TGCAGTGCTAAGAATAGCGGGGGGGCCTCGGAGACCCAGTACTTC
CSAKNSGGASETQYF
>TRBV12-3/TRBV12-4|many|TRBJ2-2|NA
TGTGCCAGCAGTTTAGCGGGGAGGGGGTTGGGCACCGGGGAGCTGTTTTTT
CASSLAGRGLGTGELFF
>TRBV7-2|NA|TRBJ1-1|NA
TGTACCAGCAGCTTGAGACCGAACACTGAAGCTTTCTTT
CTSSLRPNTEAFF
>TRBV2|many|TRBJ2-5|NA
TGTGCCAGCAGGGCGATTCAAGAGACCCAGTACTTC
CASRAIQETQYF
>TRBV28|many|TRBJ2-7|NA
TGTGCCAGCAGTCCGGTCTCCTCCCAAACCTACGAGCAGTACTTC
CASSPVSSQTYEQYF
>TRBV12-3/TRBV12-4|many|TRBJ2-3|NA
TGTGCCAGCAGTCCCCCGGGTGGTACGCAGTATTTT
CASSPPGGTQYF
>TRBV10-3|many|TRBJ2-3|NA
TGTGCCATCAGCAAACTAACGGGACTCTCTACTTATACGCAGTATTTT
CAISKLTGLSTYTQYF
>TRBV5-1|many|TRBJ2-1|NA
TGCGCCAGCAGCTTAGGGGGGTCTGTCAGCTACAATGAGCAGTTCTTC
CASSLGGSVSYNEQFF
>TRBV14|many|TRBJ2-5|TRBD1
TGTGCCAGCAGCCAGAGACAGGGTTATGGAGAGACCCAGTACTTC
CASSQRQGYGETQYF